The count of the clone carrying this T cell receptor beta chain is one. The data were taken from a study of immune evolution from preneoplasia to lung adenocarcinoma. Study-level information: HLA loss of heterozygosity: around 6.5% AIS, about 14% MIA, roughly 35% ADC, none AAH.

The CDR3 covers 16 residues. V was shortened by 8 bases and J by 6 bases, with 25 bases between the two germline ends. CDR1 is MNHEY and CDR2 is SMNVEV in the germline V gene (reference sequence). Sequenced by immunoSEQ multiplex PCR; TCRdb stores in-frame clones only, minus some. This sample yields around 7,500 clones, of which around 80% are seen a single time; around 3% belongs to the top ten. Resections took place in Japan or China from the mid-2010s to the late 2010s. Premalignant or tumor cells were enriched by macro-dissection after pathologic assessment. Sequenced: FFPE invasive lung adenocarcinoma tissue. The sequence came from a person aged 40 to 49 with lung adenocarcinoma. The chain couples TRBV27 to TRBJ2-5; TRBD1 might be the D (5 bases). In DNA form, the CDR3 reads TGTGCCAGCCGCGCTCTGGGTGCAGGGTTGAGGCAGACCCAGTACTTC. Its translation is CASRALGAGLRQTQYF.